A selection of T cell receptor beta chains follows, all from one sample in a study of blood T cell repertoires in COVID-19. This table comes from immunoSEQ multiplex PCR, and its TCRdb copy is limited to in-frame clones, with some not included. This table holds about 350,000 clones, roughly 86% found once. Sequenced sample: PBMCs or T cells enriched from blood (not recorded which). The receptor source for this set is a woman in her twenties or thirties who had been exposed to COVID-19. Both conserved end residues are part of each CDR3. D genes are given only for firm matches. Only part of the rows carry a size: once, few, many, or a class if the clone is expanded.

cdr3_nt: TGTGCCATCAGTGAGGGGGGGGACATTTACACCGGGGAGCTGTTTTTT
cdr3_aa: CAISEGGDIYTGELFF
d_call: -
j_call: TRBJ2-2
v_call: TRBV10-3
clone_size: -

cdr3_nt: TGTGCCAGCAGCCACGACAGGGGAAACTTTTCACCCCTCCACTTT
cdr3_aa: CASSHDRGNFSPLHF
d_call: TRBD1
j_call: TRBJ1-6
v_call: TRBV28
clone_size: -

cdr3_nt: TGTGCCAGCAGCTTGTATACAGATGAAAAACTGTTTTTT
cdr3_aa: CASSLYTDEKLFF
d_call: -
j_call: TRBJ1-4
v_call: TRBV5-4
clone_size: -

cdr3_nt: TGTGCCAGCAGTCCCCCGGGAGAAAGCTCCTACGAGCAGTACTTC
cdr3_aa: CASSPPGESSYEQYF
d_call: -
j_call: TRBJ2-7
v_call: TRBV28
clone_size: -

cdr3_nt: TGTGCCAGCTCATTTGCTAGCGGGAAAACCTACGAGCAGTACTTC
cdr3_aa: CASSFASGKTYEQYF
d_call: TRBD2
j_call: TRBJ2-7
v_call: TRBV18
clone_size: -

cdr3_nt: TGTGCCAGTAGTATAGGGGACAATCGAGAAAAACTGTTTTTT
cdr3_aa: CASSIGDNREKLFF
d_call: -
j_call: TRBJ1-4
v_call: TRBV19
clone_size: few

cdr3_nt: TGTGCCAGCAGCAAATCTAACCTCCGTCTAGCCAAAAACATTCAGTACTTC
cdr3_aa: CASSKSNLRLAKNIQYF
d_call: -
j_call: TRBJ2-4
v_call: TRBV21-1
clone_size: -

cdr3_nt: TGTGCCAGCAGCCCCGGGACTCAGCAGTTCTTC
cdr3_aa: CASSPGTQQFF
d_call: -
j_call: TRBJ2-1
v_call: TRBV6-6
clone_size: -

cdr3_nt: TGTGCCACCAGTGACTTCACAGGGGATGGAACTAATGAAAAACTGTTTTTT
cdr3_aa: CATSDFTGDGTNEKLFF
d_call: TRBD1
j_call: TRBJ1-4
v_call: TRBV24-1
clone_size: -

cdr3_nt: TGTGCCAGCAGTTTAATCGACATAAATAGCAATCAGCCCCAGCATTTT
cdr3_aa: CASSLIDINSNQPQHF
d_call: -
j_call: TRBJ1-5
v_call: TRBV28
clone_size: few

cdr3_nt: TGTGCCAGCAGCTTGGGGGGAAACCAGGGCCACACAGATACGCAGTATTTT
cdr3_aa: CASSLGGNQGHTDTQYF
d_call: -
j_call: TRBJ2-3
v_call: TRBV5-4
clone_size: -

cdr3_nt: TGTGCCAGCATTGCGGGAGCTCTGAATGAGCAGTTCTTC
cdr3_aa: CASIAGALNEQFF
d_call: TRBD2
j_call: TRBJ2-1
v_call: TRBV12-3/TRBV12-4
clone_size: -

cdr3_nt: TGCGCCAGCAGCGGACAGGATTATCCCTACGAGCAGTACTTC
cdr3_aa: CASSGQDYPYEQYF
d_call: TRBD1
j_call: TRBJ2-7
v_call: TRBV5-1
clone_size: -

cdr3_nt: TGCGCCAGCAGCTTGGCCCTAGGGGATACCTACGAGCAGTACTTC
cdr3_aa: CASSLALGDTYEQYF
d_call: -
j_call: TRBJ2-7
v_call: TRBV5-1
clone_size: -

cdr3_nt: TGCAGTGCTAGTCGGGCGGGAGGGCCGGCCACCGGGGAGCTGTTTTTT
cdr3_aa: CSASRAGGPATGELFF
d_call: TRBD2
j_call: TRBJ2-2
v_call: TRBV20-1
clone_size: -

cdr3_nt: TGTGCCAGCAGACAATCTCCGGGGACTGAAGCTTTCTTT
cdr3_aa: CASRQSPGTEAFF
d_call: -
j_call: TRBJ1-1
v_call: TRBV14
clone_size: -

cdr3_nt: TGTGCCAGCAGCTTTGAAATGAGTGGCTACACCTTC
cdr3_aa: CASSFEMSGYTF
d_call: -
j_call: TRBJ1-2
v_call: TRBV5-8
clone_size: -

cdr3_nt: TGTGCCAGCAGTCCCGGCCAGGGTACGACTGAAGCTTTCTTT
cdr3_aa: CASSPGQGTTEAFF
d_call: -
j_call: TRBJ1-1
v_call: TRBV6-4
clone_size: -

cdr3_nt: TGTGCCAGCCGTGACAGGGGCGCAGTGAACACTGAAGCTTTCTTT
cdr3_aa: CASRDRGAVNTEAFF
d_call: TRBD1
j_call: TRBJ1-1
v_call: TRBV6-1
clone_size: few

cdr3_nt: TGTGCCAGCAGCCAAATGGTAGCCCGCTATGAGCAGTTCTTC
cdr3_aa: CASSQMVARYEQFF
d_call: -
j_call: TRBJ2-1
v_call: TRBV3-1/TRBV3-2
clone_size: -

cdr3_nt: TGTGCCAGCAGCCCGGGACAGGGACCCGAGCAGTACTTC
cdr3_aa: CASSPGQGPEQYF
d_call: TRBD1
j_call: TRBJ2-7
v_call: TRBV5-8
clone_size: -

cdr3_nt: TGTGCCAGCAGCCAAGAAGCGGCCAGTTCCTACGAGCAGTACTTC
cdr3_aa: CASSQEAASSYEQYF
d_call: -
j_call: TRBJ2-7
v_call: TRBV3-1/TRBV3-2
clone_size: -

cdr3_nt: TGTGCCAGCAAACAGGGGAATCAGCCCCAGCATTTT
cdr3_aa: CASKQGNQPQHF
d_call: TRBD1
j_call: TRBJ1-5
v_call: TRBV6-5
clone_size: -

cdr3_nt: TGTGCCAGCAGCGTAGGACAGGGGGCGGAGAGGGGCTACACCTTC
cdr3_aa: CASSVGQGAERGYTF
d_call: TRBD1
j_call: TRBJ1-2
v_call: TRBV9
clone_size: -

cdr3_nt: TGTGCCAGCAGCCGGGGGGGGGCTCTGGTGAACATTCAGTACTTC
cdr3_aa: CASSRGGALVNIQYF
d_call: TRBD2
j_call: TRBJ2-4
v_call: TRBV28
clone_size: once

cdr3_nt: TGTGCCAGTAGTATAGTAGGCAGGAAGGAGACCCAGTACTTC
cdr3_aa: CASSIVGRKETQYF
d_call: -
j_call: TRBJ2-5
v_call: TRBV19
clone_size: -